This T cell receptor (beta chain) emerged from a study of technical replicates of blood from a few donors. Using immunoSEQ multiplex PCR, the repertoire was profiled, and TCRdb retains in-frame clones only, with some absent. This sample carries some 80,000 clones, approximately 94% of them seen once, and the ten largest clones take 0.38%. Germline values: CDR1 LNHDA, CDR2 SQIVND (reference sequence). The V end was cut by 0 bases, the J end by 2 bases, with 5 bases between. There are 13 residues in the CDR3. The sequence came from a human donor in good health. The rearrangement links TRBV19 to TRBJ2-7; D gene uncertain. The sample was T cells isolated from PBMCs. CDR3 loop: CASSIDRTYEQYF. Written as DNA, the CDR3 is TGTGCCAGTAGTATAGACAGGACCTACGAGCAGTACTTC.